The 10 T cell receptor beta chains reported below all come from one sample, sequenced in a study of T-cell memory formation after mild COVID-19 (dated by TCRdb to about 2021). The protocol used for the library was 5' RACE. Instrument on record: Illumina NovaSeq 6000. TCRdb itself trimmed the public reads at Q25 with fastp, ran MiXCR and retained productive beta chains. Every CDR3 protein is listed once, alongside the most common genes and DNA of its rows. This sample lists about 410,000 distinct CDR3 sequences; about a quarter were detected once. The top ten hold roughly 13% of the sample. Sequencing input: PBMCs or a T cell subset sorted from them (not recorded which). These receptors were collected from an adult woman who had mild COVID-19 (a few samples of this study predate the infection). The sample titles of this study are shuffled in the database, so cell type and time point are left out; the donor was told from shared clones.

The gene calls are TRBV11-2 and TRBJ2-3; maybe TRBD2 (6 bases). The CDR3 has 14 amino acids. Trimming took off 7 bases at V and 2 bases at J, with 13 bases between the two ends. Germline loops: CDR1 SGHAT, CDR2 FQNNGV. CDR3 bases: TGTGCCAGCAACGAGGGACTTGCCACAGATACGCAGTATTTT. This encodes CASNEGLATDTQYF.

This clonotype was detected only a few times. The CDR3 DNA is TGTGCCACCAGTGATTCCAACTACGGGGTTACCCTCGCGGATACGCAGTATTTT. This translates into CATSDSNYGVTLADTQYF. The V call is TRBV24-1, the J call TRBJ2-3, with a weak D call TRBD2 (5 bases). This CDR3 is 18 amino acids long. The V and J ends lost 2 bases and 6 bases respectively, with 23 bases between them. Per germline, CDR1 KGHDR and CDR2 SFDVKD.

Many counts were recorded for this clonotype. The rearrangement uses TRBV5-1 and TRBJ1-2; the D gene is possibly TRBD1 (6 bases). Between the trimmed V and J ends, which lost 3 bases and 3 bases, there was a span of 12 bases. The CDR3 is 14 residues long. CDR1 and CDR2 from the germline V gene are SGHRS and YFSETQ. CDR3 coding DNA: TGCGCCAGCAGCTCATGGGACACATACTATGGCTACACCTTC. Protein product: CASSSWDTYYGYTF.

There are a few counts of this clonotype. The chain combines TRBV21-1 with TRBJ2-7; the D call of TRBD2 is as the table states it, not checked on the DNA. TRBV21-1 is deemed a pseudogene. The CDR3 is made up of 19 amino acids. The CDR3 loop is CASSGRTSALRGKSYEQYF. As DNA, the CDR3 is TGTGCCAGCAGCGGCAGGACTAGCGCCCTACGAGGGAAATCCTACGAGCAGTACTTC.

The chain uses TRBV20-1 and TRBJ2-5, with D possibly matching TRBD2 (6 bases). The CDR3 covers 13 residues. Germline V lookup: CDR1 DFQATT, CDR2 SNEGSKA (reference sequence). The ends were cut back, 3 bases at V and 5 bases at J, with 13 bases in the middle. CDR3 residues: CSARKEGRETQYF. CDR3 DNA sequence: TGCAGTGCTAGGAAGGAGGGCAGGGAGACCCAGTACTTC.

The CDR3 region has the DNA TGTGCCAGCAGTGACTCTGAGGGGGCCGGGACCGGGGAGCTGTTTTTT. Its translation is CASSDSEGAGTGELFF. The rearrangement links TRBV6-4 to TRBJ2-2; the match to TRBD1 covers 7 bases. CDR3 length: 16 amino acids. The V and J ends lost 0 bases and 5 bases, in that order; junction bases with no gene match: 6. Looked up from germline, CDR1 is MRHNA and CDR2 is SNTAGT.

The gene calls are TRBV5-1 and TRBJ2-1; D is uncertain. This CDR3 has 15 amino acids. The V gene lost 2 bases and the J gene lost 5 bases, with 14 bases spanning the gap. Germline V gene data show CDR1 as SGHRS and CDR2 as YFSETQ. The CDR3 reads CASSFIPGWDNEQFF. The CDR3 nucleotides read TGCGCCAGCAGCTTCATTCCCGGATGGGACAATGAGCAGTTCTTC.

The rearrangement joins TRBV7-6 to TRBJ2-7; the match to TRBD1 covers 8 bases. V shed 5 bases and J 5 bases; nucleotides not matched to a gene: 8. Germline loops: CDR1 SGHVS, CDR2 FNYEAQ. CDR3 size: 14 residues. The DNA of the CDR3 is TGTGCCAGCAGCGCCGGACAGGGTTCCCACGAGCAGTACTTC. It translates to CASSAGQGSHEQYF.

V is TRBV7-9 and J is TRBJ2-7, with D uncertain. The CDR3 covers 14 residues. CDR1 is SEHNR, CDR2 FQNEAQ, per germline (reference sequence). The V gene lost 5 bases and the J gene lost 0 bases, with 11 bases spanning the gap. CDR3 coding DNA: TGTGCCAGCAGCCCCCCCTCGGGCTCCTACGAGCAGTACTTC. Its translation: CASSPPSGSYEQYF. Full variable domain (rest looked up from reference TRBV7-9 and TRBJ2-7): DTGVSQNPRHKITKRGQNVTFRCDPISEHNRLYWYRQTLGQGPEFLTYFQNEAQLEKSRLLSDRFSAERPKGSFSTLEIQRTEQGDSAMYLCASSPPSGSYEQYFGPGTRLTVT.

The J gene is TRBJ1-5, the V gene TRBV6-2 or TRBV6-3; D call uncertain. The CDR3 sequence is 14 residues long. CDR1 and CDR2 from the germline V gene are MNHEY and SVGEGT. Between the trimmed V and J ends, which lost 2 bases and 3 bases, there was a span of 8 bases. The CDR3 sequence is CASSYEVPNQPQHF. CDR3 in DNA: TGTGCCAGCAGTTACGAAGTCCCCAATCAGCCCCAGCATTTT.